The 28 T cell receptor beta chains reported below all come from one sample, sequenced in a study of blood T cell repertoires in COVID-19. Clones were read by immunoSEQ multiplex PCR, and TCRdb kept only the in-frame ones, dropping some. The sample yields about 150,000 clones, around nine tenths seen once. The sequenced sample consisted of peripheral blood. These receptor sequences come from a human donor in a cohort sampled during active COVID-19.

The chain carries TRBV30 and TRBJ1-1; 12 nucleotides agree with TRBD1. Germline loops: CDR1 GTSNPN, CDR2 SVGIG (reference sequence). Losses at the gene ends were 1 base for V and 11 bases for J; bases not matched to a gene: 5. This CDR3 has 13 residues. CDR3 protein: CAWSGDRGHEAFF. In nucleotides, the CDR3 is TGTGCCTGGAGTGGGGACAGGGGGCATGAGGCTTTCTTT.

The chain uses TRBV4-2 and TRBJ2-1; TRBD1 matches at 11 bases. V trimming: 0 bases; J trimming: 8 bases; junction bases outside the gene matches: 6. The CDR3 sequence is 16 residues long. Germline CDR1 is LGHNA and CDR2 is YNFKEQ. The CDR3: CASSQEPGQGGHEQFF. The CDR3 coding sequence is TGTGCCAGCAGCCAAGAACCGGGACAGGGGGGCCATGAGCAGTTCTTC.

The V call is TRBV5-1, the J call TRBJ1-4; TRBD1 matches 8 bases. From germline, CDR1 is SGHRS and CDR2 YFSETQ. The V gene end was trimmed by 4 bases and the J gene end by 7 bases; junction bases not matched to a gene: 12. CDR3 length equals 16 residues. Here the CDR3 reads CASSPDRVGDGEKLFF. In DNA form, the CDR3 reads TGCGCCAGCAGCCCGGACAGGGTTGGGGATGGTGAAAAACTGTTTTTT.

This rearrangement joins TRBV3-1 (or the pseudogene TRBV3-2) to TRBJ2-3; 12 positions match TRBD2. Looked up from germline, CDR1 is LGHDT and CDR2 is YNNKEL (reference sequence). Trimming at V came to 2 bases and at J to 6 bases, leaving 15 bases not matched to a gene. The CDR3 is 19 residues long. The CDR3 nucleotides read TGTGCCAGCAGCCAAAGATCTTGCGGAGGACTAGCGGGGTCTGATACGCAGTATTTT. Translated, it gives CASSQRSCGGLAGSDTQYF.

The CDR3 spells CASSPQGAYNEQFF. The CDR3 DNA reads TGTGCCAGCAGCCCGCAGGGGGCCTACAATGAGCAGTTCTTC. This chain uses TRBV9 with TRBJ2-1, with TRBD1 identical over 7 bases. Germline CDR1 SGDLS, CDR2 YYNGEE. The junction had 3 bases not matched to a gene; V was cut back by 4 bases and J by 2 bases. CDR3 length: 14 residues.

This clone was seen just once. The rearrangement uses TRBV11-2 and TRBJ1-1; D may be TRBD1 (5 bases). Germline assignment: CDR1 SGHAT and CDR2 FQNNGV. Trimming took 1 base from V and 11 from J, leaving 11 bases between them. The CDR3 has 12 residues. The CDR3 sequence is CASSLAGFGAFF. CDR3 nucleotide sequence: TGTGCCAGCAGCTTAGCAGGGTTCGGGGCTTTCTTT.

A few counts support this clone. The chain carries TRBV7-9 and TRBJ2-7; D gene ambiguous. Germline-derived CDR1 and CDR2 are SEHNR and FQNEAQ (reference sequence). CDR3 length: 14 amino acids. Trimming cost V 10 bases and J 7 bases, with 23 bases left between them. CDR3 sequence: CAILKLGEAQEQYF. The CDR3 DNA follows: TGTGCCATCCTAAAGTTGGGTGAGGCTCAGGAGCAGTACTTC.

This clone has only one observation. Here the CDR3 DNA reads TGTGCCAGCAGTGAAGCGGGCCCCGATACGCAGTATTTT. Translating it yields CASSEAGPDTQYF. The rearrangement links TRBV2 to TRBJ2-3; D gene ambiguous. The length of the CDR3 is 13 residues. Trimming took off 0 bases at V and 6 bases at J, with 7 bases between the two ends. Germline-derived CDR1 and CDR2 are SNHLY and FYNNEI.

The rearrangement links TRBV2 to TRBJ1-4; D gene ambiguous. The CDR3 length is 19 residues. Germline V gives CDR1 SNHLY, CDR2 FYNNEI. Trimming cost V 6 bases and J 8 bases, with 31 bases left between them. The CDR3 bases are TGTGCCAGCAGCCCAAGCCCCGGCCCCGGAGGGTGGAAGGACGAAAAACTGTTTTTT. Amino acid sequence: CASSPSPGPGGWKDEKLFF.

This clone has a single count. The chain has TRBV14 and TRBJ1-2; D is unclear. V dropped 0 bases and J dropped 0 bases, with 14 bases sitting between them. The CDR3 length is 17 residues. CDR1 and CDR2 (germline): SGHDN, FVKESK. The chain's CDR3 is CASSQDALVNPNYGYTF. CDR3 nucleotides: TGTGCCAGCAGCCAAGACGCATTAGTGAACCCTAACTATGGCTACACCTTC.

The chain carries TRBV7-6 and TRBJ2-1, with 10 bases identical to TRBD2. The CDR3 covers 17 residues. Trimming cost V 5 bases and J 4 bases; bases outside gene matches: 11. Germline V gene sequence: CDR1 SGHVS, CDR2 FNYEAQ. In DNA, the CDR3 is TGTGCCAGCAGCCTGTTTATAGCGGGGGGCCAATACAATGAGCAGTTCTTC. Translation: CASSLFIAGGQYNEQFF.

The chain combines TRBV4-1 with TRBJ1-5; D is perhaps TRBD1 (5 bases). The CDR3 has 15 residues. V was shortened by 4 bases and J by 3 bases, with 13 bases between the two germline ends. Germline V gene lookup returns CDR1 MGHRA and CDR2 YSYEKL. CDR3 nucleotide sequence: TGCGCCAGCAGCCCGTACTCAGGGCCCAATCAGCCCCAGCATTTT. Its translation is CASSPYSGPNQPQHF.

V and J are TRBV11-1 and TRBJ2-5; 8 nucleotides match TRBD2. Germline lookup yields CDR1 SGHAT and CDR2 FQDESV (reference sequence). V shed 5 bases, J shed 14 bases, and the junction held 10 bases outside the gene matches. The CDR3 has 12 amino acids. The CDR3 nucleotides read TGTGCCAGCAGCCGAAGCGGGGGCCCCCTATACTTC. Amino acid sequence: CASSRSGGPLYF.

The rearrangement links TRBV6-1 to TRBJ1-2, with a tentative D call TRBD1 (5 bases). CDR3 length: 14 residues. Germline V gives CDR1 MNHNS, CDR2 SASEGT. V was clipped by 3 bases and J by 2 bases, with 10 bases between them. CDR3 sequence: CASSDPTGNYGYTF. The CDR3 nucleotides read TGTGCCAGCAGTGACCCAACAGGAAACTATGGCTACACCTTC.

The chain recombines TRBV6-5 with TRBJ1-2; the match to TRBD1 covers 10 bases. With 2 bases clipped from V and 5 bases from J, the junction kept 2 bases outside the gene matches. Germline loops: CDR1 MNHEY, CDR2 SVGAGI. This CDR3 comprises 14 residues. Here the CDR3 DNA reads TGTGCCAGCAGTTACGGGGGACAGGGGTATGGCTACACCTTC. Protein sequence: CASSYGGQGYGYTF.

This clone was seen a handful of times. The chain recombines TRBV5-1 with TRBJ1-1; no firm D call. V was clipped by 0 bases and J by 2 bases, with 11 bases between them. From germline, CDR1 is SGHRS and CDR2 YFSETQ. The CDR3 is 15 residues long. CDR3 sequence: CASSLGSSLNTEAFF. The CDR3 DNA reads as TGCGCCAGCAGCTTGGGATCTAGCCTTAACACTGAAGCTTTCTTT.

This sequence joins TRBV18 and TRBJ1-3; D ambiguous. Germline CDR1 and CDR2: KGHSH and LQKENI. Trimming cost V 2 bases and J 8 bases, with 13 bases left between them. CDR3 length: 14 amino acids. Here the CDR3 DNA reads TGTGCCAGCTCACCATATCGGAGTGGCGACACCATATATTTT. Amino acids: CASSPYRSGDTIYF.

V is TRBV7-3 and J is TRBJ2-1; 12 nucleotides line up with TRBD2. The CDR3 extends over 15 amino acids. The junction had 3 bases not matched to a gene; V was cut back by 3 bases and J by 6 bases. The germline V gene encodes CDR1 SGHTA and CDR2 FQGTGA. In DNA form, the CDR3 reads TGTGCCAGCAGCTTTGGACTAGCGGGGCGCAATGAGCAGTTCTTC. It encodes CASSFGLAGRNEQFF.

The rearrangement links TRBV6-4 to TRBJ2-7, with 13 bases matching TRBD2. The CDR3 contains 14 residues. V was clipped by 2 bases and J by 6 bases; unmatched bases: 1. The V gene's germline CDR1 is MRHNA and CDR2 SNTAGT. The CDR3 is CASSDRTSGGEQYF. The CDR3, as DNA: TGTGCCAGCAGTGACCGGACTAGCGGGGGCGAGCAGTACTTC.

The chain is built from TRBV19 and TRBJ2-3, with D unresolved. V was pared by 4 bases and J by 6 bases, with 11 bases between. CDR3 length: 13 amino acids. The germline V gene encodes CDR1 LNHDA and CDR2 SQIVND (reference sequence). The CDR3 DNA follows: TGTGCCAGTAGTACGCTCCCTGAGGATACGCAGTATTTT. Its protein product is CASSTLPEDTQYF.

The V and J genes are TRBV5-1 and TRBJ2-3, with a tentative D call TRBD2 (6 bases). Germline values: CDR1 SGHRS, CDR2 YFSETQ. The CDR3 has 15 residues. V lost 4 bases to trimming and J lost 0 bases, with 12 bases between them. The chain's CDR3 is CASSPTSGSTDTQYF. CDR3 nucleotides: TGCGCCAGCAGCCCAACCAGCGGGAGCACAGATACGCAGTATTTT.

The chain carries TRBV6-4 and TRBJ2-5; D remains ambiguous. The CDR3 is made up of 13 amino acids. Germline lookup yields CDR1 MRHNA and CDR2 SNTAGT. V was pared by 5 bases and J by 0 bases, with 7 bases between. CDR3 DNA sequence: TGTGCCAGCAGTTCCCAAAACCAAGAGACCCAGTACTTC. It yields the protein CASSSQNQETQYF.

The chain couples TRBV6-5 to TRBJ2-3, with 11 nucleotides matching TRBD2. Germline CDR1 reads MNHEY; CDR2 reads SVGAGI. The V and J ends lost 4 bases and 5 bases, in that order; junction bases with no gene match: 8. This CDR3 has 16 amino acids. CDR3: CASSSWSSGGVDTQYF. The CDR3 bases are TGTGCCAGCAGTTCATGGAGTAGCGGGGGGGTAGATACGCAGTATTTT.

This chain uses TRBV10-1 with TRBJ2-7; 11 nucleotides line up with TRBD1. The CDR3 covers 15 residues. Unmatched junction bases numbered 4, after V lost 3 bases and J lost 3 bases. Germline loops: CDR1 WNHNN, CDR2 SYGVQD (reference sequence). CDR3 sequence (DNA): TGCGCCAGCAGTGAAAGGACAGGGGGCCGCTACGAGCAGTACTTC. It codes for CASSERTGGRYEQYF.

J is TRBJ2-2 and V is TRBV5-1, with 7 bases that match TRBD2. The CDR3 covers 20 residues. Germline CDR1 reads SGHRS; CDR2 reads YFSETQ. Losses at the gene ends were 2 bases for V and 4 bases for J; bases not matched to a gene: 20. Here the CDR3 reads CASSLSSLISSGRGTGELFF. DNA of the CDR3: TGCGCCAGCAGCTTATCCTCCCTCATTAGTTCGGGGAGGGGCACCGGGGAGCTGTTTTTT.

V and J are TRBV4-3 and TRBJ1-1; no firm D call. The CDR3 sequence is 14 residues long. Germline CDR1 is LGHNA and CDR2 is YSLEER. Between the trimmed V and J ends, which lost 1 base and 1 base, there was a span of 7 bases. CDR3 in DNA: TGCGCCAGCAGCCAAGTGGTCGGGAACACTGAAGCTTTCTTT. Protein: CASSQVVGNTEAFF.

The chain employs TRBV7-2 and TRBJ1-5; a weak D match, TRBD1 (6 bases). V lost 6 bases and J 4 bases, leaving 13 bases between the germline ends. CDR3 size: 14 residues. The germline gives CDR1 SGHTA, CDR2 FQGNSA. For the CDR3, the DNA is TGTGCCAGCAGTGACAGGATGGCAAATCAGCCCCAGCATTTT. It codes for CASSDRMANQPQHF.

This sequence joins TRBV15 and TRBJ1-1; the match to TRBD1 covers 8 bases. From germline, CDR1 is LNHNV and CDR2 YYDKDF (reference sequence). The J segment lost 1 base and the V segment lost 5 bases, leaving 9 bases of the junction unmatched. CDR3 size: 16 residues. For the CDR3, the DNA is TGTGCCACCAGCCCAGGACAGGGACAAGGGAACACTGAAGCTTTCTTT. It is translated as CATSPGQGQGNTEAFF.